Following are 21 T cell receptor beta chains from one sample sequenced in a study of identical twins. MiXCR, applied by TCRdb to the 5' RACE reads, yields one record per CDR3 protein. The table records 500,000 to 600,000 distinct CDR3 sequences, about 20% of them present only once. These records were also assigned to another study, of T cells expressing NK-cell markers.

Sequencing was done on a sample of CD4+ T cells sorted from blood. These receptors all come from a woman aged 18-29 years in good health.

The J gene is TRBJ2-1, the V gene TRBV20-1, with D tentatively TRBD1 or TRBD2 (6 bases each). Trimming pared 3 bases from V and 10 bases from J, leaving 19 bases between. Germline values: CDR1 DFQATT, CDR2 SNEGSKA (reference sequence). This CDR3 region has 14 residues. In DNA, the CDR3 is TGCAGTGCTAGTTGGGGGGCGAGCGGCGGCGAGCAGTTCTTC. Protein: CSASWGASGGEQFF.

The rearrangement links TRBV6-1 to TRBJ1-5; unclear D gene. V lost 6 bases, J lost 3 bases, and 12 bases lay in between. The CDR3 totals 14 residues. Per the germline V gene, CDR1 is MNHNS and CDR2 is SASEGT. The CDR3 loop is CASREMTDNQPQHF. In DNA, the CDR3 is TGTGCCAGCAGGGAAATGACCGACAATCAGCCCCAGCATTTT.

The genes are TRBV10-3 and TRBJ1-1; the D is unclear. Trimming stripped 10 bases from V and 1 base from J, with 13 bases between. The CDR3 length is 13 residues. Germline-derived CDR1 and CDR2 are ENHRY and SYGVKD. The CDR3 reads CATALAGNTEAFF. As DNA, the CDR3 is TGTGCCACAGCCCTGGCGGGGAACACTGAAGCTTTCTTT.

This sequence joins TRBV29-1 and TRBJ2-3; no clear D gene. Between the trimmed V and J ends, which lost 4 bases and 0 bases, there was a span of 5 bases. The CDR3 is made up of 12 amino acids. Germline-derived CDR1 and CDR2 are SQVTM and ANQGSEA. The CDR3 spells CSVVRSTDTQYF. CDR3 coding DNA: TGCAGCGTTGTGAGGAGCACAGATACGCAGTATTTT.

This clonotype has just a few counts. CDR3 loop: CASRSRVLTDTQYF. CDR3 nucleotide sequence: TGTGCCAGCCGCTCCAGGGTTTTGACAGATACGCAGTATTTT. The rearrangement joins TRBV6-1 to TRBJ2-3, with D possibly TRBD1 on 5 matching bases. V lost 8 bases to trimming and J lost 3 bases, with 15 bases between them. Germline V lookup: CDR1 MNHNS, CDR2 SASEGT. This CDR3 is 14 amino acids long.

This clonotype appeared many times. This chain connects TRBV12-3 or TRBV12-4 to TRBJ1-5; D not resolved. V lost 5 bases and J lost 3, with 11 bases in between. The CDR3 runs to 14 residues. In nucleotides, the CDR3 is TGTGCCAGCAGTAATACACTACCCAATCAGCCCCAGCATTTT. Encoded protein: CASSNTLPNQPQHF.

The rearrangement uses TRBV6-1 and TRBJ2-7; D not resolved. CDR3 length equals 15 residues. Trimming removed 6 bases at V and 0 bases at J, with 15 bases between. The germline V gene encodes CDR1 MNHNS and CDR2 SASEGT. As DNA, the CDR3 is TGTGCCAGCAGAATTACACGCAGGAGCTCCTACGAGCAGTACTTC. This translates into CASRITRRSSYEQYF.

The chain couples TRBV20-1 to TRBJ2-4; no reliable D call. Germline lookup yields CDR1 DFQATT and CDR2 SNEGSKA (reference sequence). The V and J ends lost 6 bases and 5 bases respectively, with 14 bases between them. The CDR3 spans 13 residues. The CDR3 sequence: CSATQGRQNIQYF. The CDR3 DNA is TGCAGTGCGACCCAAGGGCGGCAAAACATTCAGTACTTC.

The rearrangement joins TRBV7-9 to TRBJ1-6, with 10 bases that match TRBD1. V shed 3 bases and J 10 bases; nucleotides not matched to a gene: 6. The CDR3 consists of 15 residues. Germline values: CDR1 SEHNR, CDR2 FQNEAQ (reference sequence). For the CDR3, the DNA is TGTGCCAGCAGCTTGGGGGACAGGGGTGGGTCACCCCTCCACTTT. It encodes CASSLGDRGGSPLHF. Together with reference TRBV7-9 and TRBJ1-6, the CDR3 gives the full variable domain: DTGVSQNPRHKITKRGQNVTFRCDPISEHNRLYWYRQTLGQGPEFLTYFQNEAQLEKSRLLSDRFSAERPKGSFSTLEIQRTEQGDSAMYLCASSLGDRGGSPLHFGNGTRLTVT.

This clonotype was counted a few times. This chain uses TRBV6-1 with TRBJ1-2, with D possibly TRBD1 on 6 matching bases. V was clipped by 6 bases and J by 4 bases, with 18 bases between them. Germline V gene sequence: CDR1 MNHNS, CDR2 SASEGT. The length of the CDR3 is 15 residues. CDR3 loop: CASSRAPTGSYGYTF. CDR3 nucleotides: TGTGCCAGCAGCCGCGCGCCTACAGGGTCCTATGGCTACACCTTC.

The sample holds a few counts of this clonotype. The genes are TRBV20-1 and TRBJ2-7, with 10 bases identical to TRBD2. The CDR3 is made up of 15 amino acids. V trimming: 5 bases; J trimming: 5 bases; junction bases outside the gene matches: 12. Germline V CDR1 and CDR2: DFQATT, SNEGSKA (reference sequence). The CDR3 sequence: CSAPPAASGSHEQYF. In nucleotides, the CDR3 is TGCAGTGCTCCCCCCGCGGCTAGCGGGAGCCACGAGCAGTACTTC.

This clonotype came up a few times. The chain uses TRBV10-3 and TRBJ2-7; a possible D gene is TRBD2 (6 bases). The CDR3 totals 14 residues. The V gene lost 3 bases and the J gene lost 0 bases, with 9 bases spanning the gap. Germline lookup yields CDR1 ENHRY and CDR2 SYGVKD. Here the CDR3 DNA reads TGTGCCATCAGTGATGGAGGGAACTCCTACGAGCAGTACTTC. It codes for CAISDGGNSYEQYF.

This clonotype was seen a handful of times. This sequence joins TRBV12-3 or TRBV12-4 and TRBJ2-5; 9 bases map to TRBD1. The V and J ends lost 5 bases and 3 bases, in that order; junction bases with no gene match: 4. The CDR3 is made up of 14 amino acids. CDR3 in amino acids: CASSTTGGEETQYF. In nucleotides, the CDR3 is TGTGCCAGCAGTACGACAGGGGGTGAAGAGACCCAGTACTTC.

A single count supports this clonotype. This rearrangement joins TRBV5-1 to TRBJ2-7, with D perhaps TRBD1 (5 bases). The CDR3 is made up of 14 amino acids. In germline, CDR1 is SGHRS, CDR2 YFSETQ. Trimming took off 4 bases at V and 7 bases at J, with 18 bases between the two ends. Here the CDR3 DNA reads TGCGCCAGCAGCCTTATCCCTGGACAACCAGAGCAGTACTTC. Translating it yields CASSLIPGQPEQYF.

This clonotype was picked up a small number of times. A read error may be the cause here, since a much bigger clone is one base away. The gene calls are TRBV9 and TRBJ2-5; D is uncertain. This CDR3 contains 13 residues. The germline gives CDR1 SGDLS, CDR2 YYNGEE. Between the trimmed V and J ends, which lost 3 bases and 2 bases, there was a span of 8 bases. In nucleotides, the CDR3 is TGTGCCAGCAGCGCGAGCGCGCAAGAGACCCAGTACTTC. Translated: CASSASAQETQYF.

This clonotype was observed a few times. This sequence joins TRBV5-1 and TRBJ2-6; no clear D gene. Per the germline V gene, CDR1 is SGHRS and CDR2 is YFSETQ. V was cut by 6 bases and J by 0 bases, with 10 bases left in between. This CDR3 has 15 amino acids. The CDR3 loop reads CASKKASSGANVLTF. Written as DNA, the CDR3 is TGCGCCAGCAAGAAGGCCAGCTCTGGGGCCAACGTCCTGACTTTC.

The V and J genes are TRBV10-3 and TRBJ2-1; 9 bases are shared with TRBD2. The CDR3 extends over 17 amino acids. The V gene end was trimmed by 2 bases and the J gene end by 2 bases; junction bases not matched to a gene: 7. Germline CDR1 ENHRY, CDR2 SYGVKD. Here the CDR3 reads CAISEQWTSDPYNEQFF. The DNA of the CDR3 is TGTGCCATCAGTGAGCAATGGACTAGCGACCCCTACAATGAGCAGTTCTTC.

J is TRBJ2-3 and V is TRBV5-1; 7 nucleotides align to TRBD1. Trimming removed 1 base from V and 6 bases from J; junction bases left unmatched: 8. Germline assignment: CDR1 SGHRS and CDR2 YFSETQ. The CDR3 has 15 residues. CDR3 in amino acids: CASSLTGDYSDTQYF. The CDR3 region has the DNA TGCGCCAGCAGCTTGACAGGGGATTATTCCGATACGCAGTATTTT. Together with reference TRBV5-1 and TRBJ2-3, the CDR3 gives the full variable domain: KAGVTQTPRYLIKTRGQQVTLSCSPISGHRSVSWYQQTPGQGLQFLFEYFSETQRNKGNFPGRFSGRQFSNSRSEMNVSTLELGDSALYLCASSLTGDYSDTQYFGPGTRLTVL.

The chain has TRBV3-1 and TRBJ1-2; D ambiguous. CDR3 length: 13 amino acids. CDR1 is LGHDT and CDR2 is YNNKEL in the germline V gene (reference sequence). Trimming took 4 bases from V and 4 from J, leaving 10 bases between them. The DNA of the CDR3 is TGTGCCAGCAGCCGGGCGGAGAGCTATGGCTACACCTTC. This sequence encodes CASSRAESYGYTF. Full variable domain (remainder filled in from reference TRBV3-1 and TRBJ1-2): DTAVSQTPKYLVTQMGNDKSIKCEQNLGHDTMYWYKQDSKKFLKIMFSYNNKELIINETVPNRFSPKSPDKAHLNLHINSLELGDSAVYFCASSRAESYGYTFGSGTRLTVV.

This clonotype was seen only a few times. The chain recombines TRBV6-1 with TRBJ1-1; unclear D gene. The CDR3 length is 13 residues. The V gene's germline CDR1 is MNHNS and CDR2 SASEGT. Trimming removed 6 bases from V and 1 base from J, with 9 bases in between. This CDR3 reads CASSLIPNTEAFF. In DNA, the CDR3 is TGTGCCAGCAGCCTTATACCGAACACTGAAGCTTTCTTT.

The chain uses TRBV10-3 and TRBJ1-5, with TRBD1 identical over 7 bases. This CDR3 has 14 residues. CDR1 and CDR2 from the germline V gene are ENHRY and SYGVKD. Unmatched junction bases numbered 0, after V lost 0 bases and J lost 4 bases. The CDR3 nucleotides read TGTGCCATCAGTGAGTCGACAGGGAATCAGCCCCAGCATTTT. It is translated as CAISESTGNQPQHF.